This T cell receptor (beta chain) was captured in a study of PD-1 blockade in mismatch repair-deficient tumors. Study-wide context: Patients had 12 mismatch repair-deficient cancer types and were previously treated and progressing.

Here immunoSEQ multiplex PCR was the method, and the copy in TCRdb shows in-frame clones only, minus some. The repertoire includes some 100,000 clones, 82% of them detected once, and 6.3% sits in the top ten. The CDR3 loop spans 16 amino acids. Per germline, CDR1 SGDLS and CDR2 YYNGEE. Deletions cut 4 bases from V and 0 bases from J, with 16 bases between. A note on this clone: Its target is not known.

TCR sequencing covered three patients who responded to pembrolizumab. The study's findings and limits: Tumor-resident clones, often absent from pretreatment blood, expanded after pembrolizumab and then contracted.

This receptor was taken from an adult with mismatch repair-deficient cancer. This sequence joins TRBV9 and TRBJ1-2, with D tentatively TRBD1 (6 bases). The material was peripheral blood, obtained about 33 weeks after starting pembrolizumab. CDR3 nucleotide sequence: TGTGCCAGCAGCAAGATCGGGGGCGGCGCTAACTATGGCTACACCTTC. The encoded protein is CASSKIGGGANYGYTF. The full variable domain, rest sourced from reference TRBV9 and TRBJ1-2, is DSGVTQTPKHLITATGQRVTLRCSPRSGDLSVYWYQQSLDQGLQFLIQYYNGEERAKGNILERFSAQQFPDLHSELNLSSLELGDSALYFCASSKIGGGANYGYTFGSGTRLTVV.